This TCR beta chain originates from a study of response to subunit inactivated influenza vaccine. Study results and limitations: The authors offered the suggestion that each seasonal influenza vaccination recruits few new T cells.

CDR1 and CDR2 (germline): SNHLY, FYNNEI. This CDR3 has 13 residues. Trimming pared 9 bases from V and 0 bases from J, leaving 9 bases between. TCRdb recomputed calls from the RT-PCR reads with MiXCR, one row per CDR3 protein. This sample has about 310,000 distinct CDR3 sequences; 22% occur once, and the top ten carry 10%. This clonotype was counted many times. Its matching antigen is unknown. V and J are TRBV2 and TRBJ2-1; D is unclear. Sequencing was performed on PBMCs from blood, taken approximately 20 months after vaccination. The sequence derives from a man aged 50 to 69 who received an inactivated influenza vaccine. As DNA, the CDR3 is TGTGCCAGGACGGATAGCTCCTACAATGAGCAGTTCTTC. Protein sequence: CARTDSSYNEQFF.